The 28 T cell receptor beta chains given below trace back to one sample, sequenced in a study of ipilimumab plus nivolumab after autologous stem cell transplantation. The assay was immunoSEQ multiplex PCR, and TCRdb's table has in-frame clones only and misses some. The sample has some 45,000 clones, around nine tenths seen once; the top ten hold less than 0.95%. The source was PBMCs, collected in a trial of ipilimumab plus nivolumab as post-transplant consolidation. Every receptor here comes from a male donor with multiple myeloma.

This chain uses TRBV6-1 with TRBJ1-3; 8 nucleotides line up with TRBD1. This CDR3 comprises 15 residues. Trimming removed 8 bases from V and 0 bases from J; junction bases left unmatched: 6. From germline, CDR1 is MNHNS and CDR2 SASEGT. The chain's CDR3 is CASLNTGGSGNTIYF. Here the CDR3 DNA reads TGTGCCAGCCTTAATACAGGGGGCTCTGGAAACACCATATATTTT.

This clone came up once. This chain links TRBV6-5 with TRBJ2-1; D remains ambiguous. The CDR3 extends over 14 amino acids. V was shortened by 5 bases and J by 7 bases, with 15 bases between the two germline ends. Germline V lookup: CDR1 MNHEY, CDR2 SVGAGI. The CDR3 protein is CASSRRVQGNEQFF. The CDR3 DNA is TGTGCCAGCAGTCGAAGGGTCCAAGGGAATGAGCAGTTCTTC.

This chain links TRBV30 with TRBJ2-5; 8 bases are shared with TRBD2. The J call is doubtful: the DNA matches TRBJ2-7 better. This CDR3 is built from 14 residues. The V gene's germline CDR1 is GTSNPN and CDR2 SVGIG (reference sequence). The CDR3 nucleotides read TGTGCCTGGAGTCCGGGGGGGGTCTCCTACGAGCAGTACTTC. Protein product: CAWSPGGVSYEQYF.

The rearrangement links TRBV27 to TRBJ2-1; tentative D call: TRBD2 (6 bases). V was clipped by 4 bases and J by 0 bases, with 13 bases between them. Germline lookup yields CDR1 MNHEY and CDR2 SMNVEV (reference sequence). This CDR3 has 16 amino acids. The CDR3 spells CASSSPRDSSYNEQFF. The CDR3 DNA reads TGTGCCAGCAGTTCTCCCCGGGACTCCTCCTACAATGAGCAGTTCTTC.

The chain links TRBV5-1 to TRBJ1-2; TRBD1 matches 7 bases. Looked up from germline, CDR1 is SGHRS and CDR2 is YFSETQ. CDR3 length: 13 amino acids. The V segment lost 2 bases and the J segment 8 bases; nucleotides outside the gene matches: 6. The CDR3 protein is CASSFDRADGYTF. In nucleotides, the CDR3 is TGCGCCAGCAGCTTTGACAGGGCTGACGGCTACACCTTC.

The chain has TRBV19 and TRBJ2-1; D might be TRBD1 (5 bases). The germline V gene encodes CDR1 LNHDA and CDR2 SQIVND (reference sequence). V was clipped by 3 bases and J by 8 bases, with 17 bases between them. The CDR3 totals 15 residues. CDR3 protein: CASSMDRGHRYEQFF. Here the CDR3 DNA reads TGTGCCAGTAGTATGGACCGAGGACACCGGTATGAGCAGTTCTTC.

The chain is built from TRBV19 and TRBJ2-1; 9 bases line up with TRBD1. Germline trimming cut 5 bases from V and 8 bases from J; bases unmatched to any gene: 7. The CDR3 is made up of 14 amino acids. Looked up from germline, CDR1 is LNHDA and CDR2 is SQIVND (reference sequence). For the CDR3, the DNA is TGTGCCAGTAGTGCACAGGGGGCAGGGGATGAGCAGTTCTTC. Its protein is CASSAQGAGDEQFF.

This chain connects TRBV19 to TRBJ2-1; 9 positions agree with TRBD2. Germline trimming cut 6 bases from V and 4 bases from J; bases unmatched to any gene: 7. The CDR3 is made up of 15 amino acids. From germline, CDR1 is LNHDA and CDR2 SQIVND (reference sequence). The DNA for the CDR3 is TGTGCCAGTAGCCTTGCGGGAGGGGGTTACAATGAGCAGTTCTTC. Protein product: CASSLAGGGYNEQFF. Full variable domain (remainder filled in from reference TRBV19 and TRBJ2-1): DGGITQSPKYLFRKEGQNVTLSCEQNLNHDAMYWYRQDPGQGLRLIYYSQIVNDFQKGDIAEGYSVSREKKESFPLTVTSAQKNPTAFYLCASSLAGGGYNEQFFGPGTRLTVL.

A single count supports this clone. V usage is TRBV11-3 and J usage is TRBJ2-7, with 14 bases that match TRBD2. Germline V gene lookup returns CDR1 SGHNT and CDR2 YENEEA. V shed 3 bases and J 3 bases; nucleotides not matched to a gene: 7. This CDR3 contains 17 residues. In nucleotides, the CDR3 is TGTGCCAGCAGCTTCCCGGGACTAGCGGGAGAAAGCTACGAGCAGTACTTC. This codes for CASSFPGLAGESYEQYF.

Only a few counts were recorded for this clone. V gene TRBV2 combines with J gene TRBJ1-2, with TRBD1 identical over 7 bases. J was trimmed by 6 bases and V by 3 bases; bases with no gene match: 1. The length of the CDR3 is 12 residues. Germline loops: CDR1 SNHLY, CDR2 FYNNEI. CDR3 sequence (DNA): TGTGCCAGCAGTGAGCAGGGGGATGGCTACACCTTC. It encodes CASSEQGDGYTF. The whole variable domain, remainder taken from reference TRBV2 and TRBJ1-2, is EPEVTQTPSHQVTQMGQEVILRCVPISNHLYFYWYRQILGQKVEFLVSFYNNEISEKSEIFDDQFSVERPDGSNFTLKIRSTKLEDSAMYFCASSEQGDGYTFGSGTRLTVV.

The J gene is TRBJ1-1, the V gene TRBV6-1; D possibly corresponds to TRBD1 (6 bases). The CDR3 is 15 residues long. With 6 bases removed from V and 0 bases from J, the gap between germline ends came to 14 bases. Germline assignment: CDR1 MNHNS and CDR2 SASEGT. CDR3 protein: CASRPSDSMNTEAFF. Written as DNA, the CDR3 is TGTGCCAGCAGACCCTCGGACAGCATGAACACTGAAGCTTTCTTT.

CDR3 residues: CASSRPEGATTNEKLFF. The CDR3 bases are TGTGCCAGCAGCCGACCTGAGGGGGCTACAACTAATGAAAAACTGTTTTTT. The J gene is TRBJ1-4, the V gene TRBV7-2; 7 nucleotides agree with TRBD1. This CDR3 is 17 amino acids long. Germline CDR1 is SGHTA and CDR2 is FQGNSA. V was clipped by 5 bases and J by 0 bases; unmatched bases: 9. Variable domain in full (rest from reference TRBV7-2 and TRBJ1-4): GAGVSQSPSNKVTEKGKDVELRCDPISGHTALYWYRQSLGQGLEFLIYFQGNSAPDKSGLPSDRFSAERTGGSVSTLTIQRTQQEDSAVYLCASSRPEGATTNEKLFFGSGTQLSVL.

This clone was recorded once. J is TRBJ2-1 and V is TRBV19; no firm D call. This CDR3 has 13 residues. Germline lookup yields CDR1 LNHDA and CDR2 SQIVND (reference sequence). The V and J ends lost 5 bases and 8 bases respectively, with 13 bases between them. The CDR3 loop reads CASSPISADEQFF. CDR3 sequence (DNA): TGTGCCAGTAGTCCTATTTCGGCTGATGAGCAGTTCTTC.

This clone was seen once. V is TRBV2 and J is TRBJ2-7; D uncertain. CDR3 length: 14 amino acids. Between the trimmed V and J ends, which lost 2 bases and 5 bases, there was a span of 13 bases. Germline lookup yields CDR1 SNHLY and CDR2 FYNNEI. The CDR3: CASSESRSLDEQYF. Written as DNA, the CDR3 is TGTGCCAGCAGTGAATCCAGGTCACTCGACGAGCAGTACTTC.

The chain has TRBV18 and TRBJ2-2; D remains ambiguous. The CDR3 length is 13 residues. With 2 bases removed from V and 1 base from J, the gap between germline ends came to 2 bases. Germline-derived CDR1 and CDR2 are KGHSH and LQKENI. The CDR3 DNA is TGTGCCAGCTCACCAGTGAACACCGGGGAGCTGTTTTTT. Encoded protein: CASSPVNTGELFF.

This sequence joins TRBV18 and TRBJ1-1; 7 bases map to TRBD1. The germline V gene encodes CDR1 KGHSH and CDR2 LQKENI. V trimming: 5 bases; J trimming: 4 bases; junction bases outside the gene matches: 7. This CDR3 has 14 amino acids. The CDR3 DNA reads TGTGCCAGCTCAGCTCGACAGGGAGGCACTGAAGCTTTCTTT. Translated, it gives CASSARQGGTEAFF.

The chain carries TRBV19 and TRBJ2-5; no firm D call. Looked up from germline, CDR1 is LNHDA and CDR2 is SQIVND (reference sequence). The CDR3 is 13 amino acids. V lost 5 bases, J lost 1 base, and 8 bases lay in between. This chain's CDR3 is CASSARAQETQYF. CDR3 in DNA: TGTGCCAGTAGTGCCCGGGCCCAAGAGACCCAGTACTTC. Complete variable domain (other parts from reference TRBV19 and TRBJ2-5): DGGITQSPKYLFRKEGQNVTLSCEQNLNHDAMYWYRQDPGQGLRLIYYSQIVNDFQKGDIAEGYSVSREKKESFPLTVTSAQKNPTAFYLCASSARAQETQYFGPGTRLLVL.

V is TRBV11-1 and J is TRBJ1-2, with D possibly matching TRBD1 (6 bases). Per germline, CDR1 SGHAT and CDR2 FQDESV (reference sequence). Trimming stripped 5 bases from V and 2 bases from J, with 12 bases between. This CDR3 comprises 14 residues. In DNA form, the CDR3 reads TGTGCCAGCAGCCAGGGGACGGGAAACTATGGCTACACCTTC. The encoded protein is CASSQGTGNYGYTF. Full variable domain (rest looked up from reference TRBV11-1 and TRBJ1-2): EAEVAQSPRYKITEKSQAVAFWCDPISGHATLYWYRQILGQGPELLVQFQDESVVDDSQLPKDRFSAERLKGVDSTLKIQPAELGDSAMYLCASSQGTGNYGYTFGSGTRLTVV.

This rearrangement joins TRBV28 to TRBJ1-1, with TRBD1 as a possible D gene (6 bases). CDR3 size: 13 residues. Trimming took 10 bases from V and 3 from J, leaving 15 bases between them. Germline V gives CDR1 MDHEN, CDR2 SYDVKM. Here the CDR3 DNA reads TGTGCCACCGTAGGGACAACGCACACTGAAGCTTTCTTT. Protein product: CATVGTTHTEAFF.

CDR3 amino acids: CASSDRGRTQYF. The CDR3 DNA reads as TGTGCCAGCAGTGACAGGGGGCGCACGCAGTATTTT. The rearrangement links TRBV6-5 to TRBJ2-3; 10 nucleotides align to TRBD1. This CDR3 has 12 amino acids. CDR1 and CDR2 (germline): MNHEY, SVGAGI. The V segment lost 5 bases and the J segment 9 bases; nucleotides outside the gene matches: 2.

The V call is TRBV4-1, the J call TRBJ2-1, with 13 bases aligning to TRBD2. The CDR3 is 15 amino acids. J gave up 4 bases and V 4 bases, and 1 base lay outside the gene matches. The V gene's germline CDR1 is MGHRA and CDR2 YSYEKL. The CDR3 protein is CASSRLAGGYNEQFF. DNA of the CDR3: TGCGCCAGCAGCCGACTAGCGGGGGGTTACAATGAGCAGTTCTTC.

V usage is TRBV7-9 and J usage is TRBJ1-6; D is unclear. CDR3 length: 19 amino acids. Germline V gives CDR1 SEHNR, CDR2 FQNEAQ (reference sequence). With 5 bases removed from V and 0 bases from J, the gap between germline ends came to 20 bases. In DNA, the CDR3 is TGTGCCAGCAGCCCGCACGAGCCCTCAGAAAGCTCCTATAATTCACCCCTCCACTTT. Protein: CASSPHEPSESSYNSPLHF.

This clone was seen just once. The chain uses TRBV9 and TRBJ1-1; TRBD1 might be the D (5 bases). CDR1 and CDR2 (germline): SGDLS, YYNGEE. The CDR3 totals 13 residues. V lost 4 bases to trimming and J lost 0 bases, with 7 bases between them. DNA for the CDR3: TGTGCCAGCAGCCCGACAGTGAACACTGAAGCTTTCTTT. It is translated as CASSPTVNTEAFF.

V gene TRBV27 combines with J gene TRBJ2-7; D may be TRBD2 (6 bases). The CDR3 length is 14 residues. V lost 6 bases and J 4 bases, leaving 16 bases between the germline ends. Germline V gene sequence: CDR1 MNHEY, CDR2 SMNVEV (reference sequence). CDR3 bases: TGTGCCAGCAGGCCCCGGGGGAGCGGATACGAGCAGTACTTC. It yields the protein CASRPRGSGYEQYF.

In its sample, this clone was seen once. The V call is TRBV2, the J call TRBJ2-5; D unclear. The CDR3 is 15 amino acids. The germline V gene has CDR1 SNHLY and CDR2 FYNNEI. The V gene lost 1 base and the J gene lost 1 base, with 10 bases spanning the gap. The CDR3 nucleotides read TGTGCCAGCAGTGAAGGATTGCGGATCCAAGAGACCCAGTACTTC. Encoded protein: CASSEGLRIQETQYF.

This sequence joins TRBV2 and TRBJ1-2; D call uncertain. The CDR3 length is 14 residues. Germline CDR1 reads SNHLY; CDR2 reads FYNNEI. Trimming pared 3 bases from V and 8 bases from J, leaving 16 bases between. The CDR3 spells CASSDISPTKGYTF. The CDR3 bases are TGTGCCAGCAGTGATATATCCCCTACAAAAGGCTACACCTTC.

The V gene is TRBV6-5, the J gene TRBJ2-7; TRBD1 or TRBD2 may be the D gene (5 bases each). This CDR3 is 14 amino acids long. From germline, CDR1 is MNHEY and CDR2 SVGAGI. V was cut by 2 bases and J by 6 bases, with 14 bases left in between. CDR3 DNA: TGTGCCAGCAGTTACCCCCAGGGTGGAGGCGAGCAGTACTTC. This translates into CASSYPQGGGEQYF.

The chain recombines TRBV10-3 with TRBJ2-7, with 10 bases lining up with TRBD1. The ends lost 10 bases at V and 0 bases at J; junction bases unmatched: 12. CDR1 and CDR2 from the germline V gene are ENHRY and SYGVKD. CDR3 length: 16 residues. CDR3 amino acids: CASRDRGDSGSYEQYF. CDR3 sequence (DNA): TGTGCCAGCCGGGACAGGGGTGATTCGGGCTCCTACGAGCAGTACTTC.